A selection of T cell receptor beta chains follows, all from one sample in a study of regulatory T cells in long-lasting Graves disease. Via MiXCR, TCRdb re-called the multiplex PCR reads, giving one row per CDR3 protein. The table records some 350,000 distinct CDR3 sequences, roughly 17% of them present only once. This sample was also put to use in a study of T cells in Graves' hyperthyroidism and ophthalmopathy.

The sequencing used peripheral blood mononuclear cells (PBMCs), collected at new diagnosis, from a patient treated with antithyroid drugs. These receptors came from a woman younger than 35 with Graves disease. The CDR3 runs from the conserved cysteine through the conserved F or W. Fields, in order: CDR3 protein, CDR3 DNA, J gene, V gene, clone size, D gene. A D gene is named only where the DNA matches it firmly. Rows give clone size only sometimes, using once, few, many, or a class for an expanded clone.

cdr3_aa: CASSLPALSTGTQYF; cdr3_nt: TGCGCCAGCAGCTTGCCAGCGCTAAGCACAGGTACGCAGTATTTT; j_call: TRBJ2-3; v_call: TRBV5-1; clone_size: -; d_call: -
cdr3_aa: CASSERTANTEAFF; cdr3_nt: TGTGCCAGCAGTGAACGGACAGCCAACACTGAAGCTTTCTTT; j_call: TRBJ1-1; v_call: TRBV2; clone_size: many; d_call: -
cdr3_aa: CASSPGVGVNTEAFF; cdr3_nt: TGTGCCAGCAGCCCCGGGGTGGGGGTGAACACTGAAGCTTTCTTT; j_call: TRBJ1-1; v_call: TRBV6-1; clone_size: few; d_call: -
cdr3_aa: CASSVSRGANEKLFF; cdr3_nt: TGTGCCAGCAGCGTATCCAGGGGGGCGAATGAAAAACTGTTTTTT; j_call: TRBJ1-4; v_call: TRBV2; clone_size: -; d_call: TRBD1
cdr3_aa: CSVQGGLETQYF; cdr3_nt: TGCAGCGTACAGGGGGGATTAGAGACCCAGTACTTC; j_call: TRBJ2-5; v_call: TRBV20-1; clone_size: many; d_call: TRBD1
cdr3_aa: CASSSGQGIFTDTQYF; cdr3_nt: TGCGCCAGCAGCTCAGGACAGGGGATATTCACAGATACGCAGTATTTT; j_call: TRBJ2-3; v_call: TRBV5-1; clone_size: many; d_call: TRBD1
cdr3_aa: CASSQGSRAVLPGEQFF; cdr3_nt: TGCGCCAGCAGCCAAGGGTCGCGGGCGGTACTTCCCGGTGAGCAGTTCTTC; j_call: TRBJ2-1; v_call: TRBV4-1; clone_size: -; d_call: -
cdr3_aa: CASSARQEAYEQYF; cdr3_nt: TGTGCCAGCAGTGCTCGACAGGAGGCCTACGAGCAGTACTTC; j_call: TRBJ2-7; v_call: TRBV6-1; clone_size: few; d_call: -
cdr3_aa: CASSFGWGGRAVETQYF; cdr3_nt: TGTGCCAGCAGTTTTGGGTGGGGCGGGAGGGCCGTGGAGACCCAGTACTTC; j_call: TRBJ2-5; v_call: TRBV28; clone_size: many; d_call: TRBD2
cdr3_aa: CATSRFGDRSTEQYF; cdr3_nt: TGTGCCACCAGCAGATTCGGGGACAGGTCGACCGAGCAGTACTTC; j_call: TRBJ2-7; v_call: TRBV15; clone_size: many; d_call: TRBD1
cdr3_aa: CASSLDRRPFF; cdr3_nt: TGTGCCAGCAGCTTAGACAGGAGACCTTTCTTT; j_call: TRBJ1-1; v_call: TRBV11-2; clone_size: many; d_call: -
cdr3_aa: CASSATGGSMQPQHF; cdr3_nt: TGTGCCAGCAGCGCAACAGGGGGTTCTATGCAGCCCCAGCATTTT; j_call: TRBJ1-5; v_call: TRBV6-1; clone_size: many; d_call: TRBD1
cdr3_aa: CASRGLADFYEQYF; cdr3_nt: TGTGCCAGCAGGGGACTAGCAGACTTCTACGAGCAGTACTTC; j_call: TRBJ2-7; v_call: TRBV2; clone_size: many; d_call: TRBD2
cdr3_aa: CATSRRGVGSNEQFF; cdr3_nt: TGTGCCACCAGCAGAAGAGGTGTAGGGAGCAATGAGCAGTTCTTC; j_call: TRBJ2-1; v_call: TRBV15; clone_size: many; d_call: -
cdr3_aa: CASRIQGRAFF; cdr3_nt: TGTGCCAGCAGGATACAGGGAAGGGCTTTCTTT; j_call: TRBJ1-1; v_call: TRBV6-1; clone_size: -; d_call: -
cdr3_aa: CASSYLLAGGQGEQFF; cdr3_nt: TGTGCCAGCAGTTACCTACTAGCGGGAGGGCAAGGTGAGCAGTTCTTC; j_call: TRBJ2-1; v_call: TRBV6-2/TRBV6-3; clone_size: many; d_call: TRBD2
cdr3_aa: CAWNGGRTDTQYF; cdr3_nt: TGTGCCTGGAACGGGGGAAGGACAGATACGCAGTATTTT; j_call: TRBJ2-3; v_call: TRBV30; clone_size: many; d_call: -
cdr3_aa: CASRETVNQPQHF; cdr3_nt: TGTGCCAGCAGGGAGACAGTTAATCAGCCCCAGCATTTT; j_call: TRBJ1-5; v_call: TRBV2; clone_size: many; d_call: -
cdr3_aa: CASSSGREHEQYF; cdr3_nt: TGTGCCAGCAGTTCCGGGAGGGAACACGAGCAGTACTTC; j_call: TRBJ2-7; v_call: TRBV28; clone_size: few; d_call: TRBD2
cdr3_aa: CSARQGAAYNSPLHF; cdr3_nt: TGCAGTGCTAGGCAGGGGGCGGCCTATAATTCACCCCTCCACTTT; j_call: TRBJ1-6; v_call: TRBV20-1; clone_size: -; d_call: TRBD1
cdr3_aa: CASSAGTVNSPLHF; cdr3_nt: TGTGCCAGCAGCGCCGGGACAGTTAATTCACCCCTCCACTTT; j_call: TRBJ1-6; v_call: TRBV5-1; clone_size: many; d_call: TRBD1
cdr3_aa: CASSFRDPLEDEQFF; cdr3_nt: TGCGCCAGCAGCTTTCGGGACCCCCTGGAGGATGAGCAGTTCTTC; j_call: TRBJ2-1; v_call: TRBV5-1; clone_size: -; d_call: -
cdr3_aa: CASSPTRGDYEQYF; cdr3_nt: TGTGCCAGCAGTCCCACGAGGGGCGACTACGAGCAGTACTTC; j_call: TRBJ2-7; v_call: TRBV28; clone_size: -; d_call: -
cdr3_aa: CASSPTGGGMDTQYF; cdr3_nt: TGTGCCAGCAGTCCAACCGGGGGGGGCATGGATACGCAGTATTTT; j_call: TRBJ2-3; v_call: TRBV28; clone_size: many; d_call: TRBD2
cdr3_aa: CASSPRLAGGKEQYF; cdr3_nt: TGTGCCAGCAGTCCCAGACTAGCGGGAGGAAAGGAGCAGTACTTC; j_call: TRBJ2-7; v_call: TRBV27; clone_size: many; d_call: TRBD2
cdr3_aa: CASSFGQGAAMNTEAFF; cdr3_nt: TGTGCCAGCAGTTTCGGACAGGGGGCGGCCATGAACACTGAAGCTTTCTTT; j_call: TRBJ1-1; v_call: TRBV27; clone_size: many; d_call: TRBD1
cdr3_aa: CATSRRRTGEETQYF; cdr3_nt: TGTGCCACCAGCCGCAGACGGACAGGGGAAGAGACCCAGTACTTC; j_call: TRBJ2-5; v_call: TRBV15; clone_size: many; d_call: TRBD1
cdr3_aa: CASSQDWIGGDGELFF; cdr3_nt: TGCGCCAGCAGCCAAGATTGGATCGGAGGGGACGGGGAGCTGTTTTTT; j_call: TRBJ2-2; v_call: TRBV4-1; clone_size: few; d_call: -
cdr3_aa: CASSYFRVLGEQYF; cdr3_nt: TGTGCCAGCAGTTACTTCAGGGTTTTGGGCGAGCAGTACTTC; j_call: TRBJ2-7; v_call: TRBV6-9; clone_size: -; d_call: -
cdr3_aa: CASSSVGRAFF; cdr3_nt: TGTGCCAGCAGTTCCGTGGGCCGGGCTTTCTTT; j_call: TRBJ1-1; v_call: TRBV28; clone_size: many; d_call: -
cdr3_aa: CASSPRTSGGSNEQYF; cdr3_nt: TGTGCCAGCAGCCCCAGGACTAGCGGGGGGTCCAACGAGCAGTACTTC; j_call: TRBJ2-7; v_call: TRBV7-3; clone_size: -; d_call: TRBD2
cdr3_aa: CASNRAGAAGELFF; cdr3_nt: TGCGCCAGCAACAGAGCGGGAGCAGCCGGGGAGCTGTTTTTT; j_call: TRBJ2-2; v_call: TRBV10-2; clone_size: -; d_call: TRBD2
cdr3_aa: CASSPQSSYEQYF; cdr3_nt: TGTGCCAGCTCACCACAGAGCTCCTACGAGCAGTACTTC; j_call: TRBJ2-7; v_call: TRBV18; clone_size: many; d_call: -
cdr3_aa: CATSGATGTSGPEQFF; cdr3_nt: TGTGCCACCAGTGGGGCTACCGGGACTAGCGGGCCAGAGCAGTTCTTC; j_call: TRBJ2-1; v_call: TRBV24-1; clone_size: few; d_call: TRBD2
cdr3_aa: CASSSTGAIEKLFF; cdr3_nt: TGCGCCAGCAGTTCGACAGGGGCAATTGAAAAACTGTTTTTT; j_call: TRBJ1-4; v_call: TRBV4-1; clone_size: -; d_call: TRBD1
cdr3_aa: CSARVSEDNQPQHF; cdr3_nt: TGCAGTGCTAGAGTTTCGGAGGACAATCAGCCCCAGCATTTT; j_call: TRBJ1-5; v_call: TRBV20-1; clone_size: -; d_call: -
cdr3_aa: CASSPPSYNSPLHF; cdr3_nt: TGTGCCAGCAGCCCCCCCTCCTATAATTCACCCCTCCACTTT; j_call: TRBJ1-6; v_call: TRBV11-2; clone_size: many; d_call: -
cdr3_aa: CASSYGGLRTEAFF; cdr3_nt: TGTGCCAGCAGTTATGGAGGTCTGAGGACTGAAGCTTTCTTT; j_call: TRBJ1-1; v_call: TRBV6-2/TRBV6-3; clone_size: many; d_call: -
cdr3_aa: CASSNRDRPGEQYF; cdr3_nt: TGTGCCAGCAGCAACCGGGACAGACCTGGGGAGCAGTACTTC; j_call: TRBJ2-7; v_call: TRBV7-2; clone_size: many; d_call: TRBD1
cdr3_aa: CASSLRGGQRLNTEAFF; cdr3_nt: TGTGCCAGCAGCTTGCGAGGGGGACAACGATTGAACACTGAAGCTTTCTTT; j_call: TRBJ1-1; v_call: TRBV7-9; clone_size: many; d_call: -
cdr3_aa: CASSSGTSGRGTDTQYF; cdr3_nt: TGTGCCAGCTCATCCGGGACTAGCGGGAGGGGCACAGATACGCAGTATTTT; j_call: TRBJ2-3; v_call: TRBV18; clone_size: many; d_call: TRBD2
cdr3_aa: CASKSFKTGELFF; cdr3_nt: TGTGCCAGCAAAAGTTTTAAAACCGGGGAGCTGTTTTTT; j_call: TRBJ2-2; v_call: TRBV6-1; clone_size: many; d_call: -
cdr3_aa: CASSTPRGPYNSPLHF; cdr3_nt: TGTGCCAGCAGTACCCCCAGGGGGCCCTATAATTCACCCCTCCACTTT; j_call: TRBJ1-6; v_call: TRBV28; clone_size: few; d_call: TRBD1
cdr3_aa: CASSPGLAGVNEQFF; cdr3_nt: TGTGCTAGCAGCCCCGGACTAGCGGGGGTCAATGAGCAGTTCTTC; j_call: TRBJ2-1; v_call: TRBV7-7; clone_size: many; d_call: TRBD2
cdr3_aa: CASSYGQDQPQHF; cdr3_nt: TGTGCCAGCAGTTACGGGCAGGATCAGCCCCAGCATTTT; j_call: TRBJ1-5; v_call: TRBV6-5; clone_size: -; d_call: -
cdr3_aa: CASSPKIGGGRDTQYF; cdr3_nt: TGTGCCAGCAGCCCTAAGATAGGCGGGGGTCGGGATACGCAGTATTTT; j_call: TRBJ2-3; v_call: TRBV3-1; clone_size: many; d_call: TRBD2
cdr3_aa: CASSYSRQGIYEQYF; cdr3_nt: TGTGCCAGCAGTTACTCGAGGCAGGGGATCTACGAGCAGTACTTC; j_call: TRBJ2-7; v_call: TRBV6-6; clone_size: many; d_call: -
cdr3_aa: CASSPRQGITYEQYF; cdr3_nt: TGTGCCAGCAGTCCCCGACAGGGGATTACCTACGAGCAGTACTTC; j_call: TRBJ2-7; v_call: TRBV27; clone_size: few; d_call: TRBD1
cdr3_aa: CASSLTDSPLHF; cdr3_nt: TGTGCCAGCAGCTTGACGGATTCACCCCTCCACTTT; j_call: TRBJ1-6; v_call: TRBV5-4; clone_size: -; d_call: -